The next 9 T cell receptor beta chains were all read from a single sample in a study of beta chain features in type 1 diabetes. Expressed TCRB transcripts were sequenced because the entire RNA isolate underwent reverse transcription. TCRdb's copy holds only in-frame clones and misses some; the assay was immunoSEQ multiplex PCR. This sample has 680,000 or so clones, with 13% found just once. The antigens these receptors bind are not known. Whole-study results and caveats: Within each of all four CD4+ subsets, Type 1 diabetes patients had TCRB CDR3s that were moderately but significantly shorter.

Sample: naive CD4+ T cells from blood. These receptors were collected from a young man with type 1 diabetes.

The V and J genes are TRBV27 and TRBJ2-7; D is perhaps TRBD2 (6 bases). Trimming pared 2 bases from V and 7 bases from J, leaving 18 bases between. The CDR3 has 15 residues. Germline CDR1 MNHEY, CDR2 SMNVEV (reference sequence). CDR3 DNA: TGTGCCAGCAGTTTACGGGGTAGCGGCCCCCGGGAGCAGTACTTC. Translating it yields CASSLRGSGPREQYF.

This clone was counted a few times. The chain has TRBV7-9 and TRBJ2-5; TRBD2 agrees at 13 bases. The CDR3 is 18 residues long. The germline CDR1 and CDR2 sequences are SEHNR and FQNEAQ (reference sequence). The V and J ends lost 4 bases and 3 bases, in that order; junction bases with no gene match: 11. CDR3 sequence: CASSSLRGGLAGKETQYF. The CDR3 DNA sequence: TGTGCCAGCAGCTCCCTCCGGGGGGGACTAGCGGGGAAAGAGACCCAGTACTTC.

This clone has more than one count but fewer than ten. The rearrangement links TRBV28 to TRBJ2-5; D is perhaps TRBD1 or TRBD2 (5 bases each). V dropped 2 bases and J dropped 9 bases, with 13 bases sitting between them. This CDR3 has 13 residues. Germline CDR1 and CDR2: MDHEN and SYDVKM. CDR3 region: CASSLLGPAAQYF. The CDR3 coding sequence is TGTGCCAGCAGTTTACTGGGACCGGCGGCCCAGTACTTC. Combining the CDR3 with reference TRBV28 and TRBJ2-5 gives the whole variable domain DVKVTQSSRYLVKRTGEKVFLECVQDMDHENMFWYRQDPGLGLRLIYFSYDVKMKEKGDIPEGYSVSREKKERFSLILESASTNQTSMYLCASSLLGPAAQYFGPGTRLLVL.

This clone was recorded a few times. The CDR3 region has the DNA TGTGCCAGCAGCTTAGTCTTTAGACAGGGAGACAATGAGCAGTTCTTC. Translated, it gives CASSLVFRQGDNEQFF. This chain links TRBV7-2 with TRBJ2-1, with 7 bases aligning to TRBD1. This CDR3 has 16 residues. Trimming at V came to 1 base and at J to 5 bases, leaving 8 bases not matched to a gene. Germline CDR1 reads SGHTA; CDR2 reads FQGNSA.

This clone was observed a few times. This chain uses TRBV5-1 with TRBJ1-2; 7 bases align to TRBD1. With 0 bases clipped from V and 3 bases from J, the junction kept 2 bases outside the gene matches. This CDR3 comprises 14 residues. CDR1 and CDR2 (germline): SGHRS, YFSETQ. The CDR3 region is CASSLVGTDYGYTF. In nucleotides, the CDR3 is TGCGCCAGCAGCTTGGTTGGGACAGACTATGGCTACACCTTC.

J is TRBJ1-2 and V is TRBV20-1; unclear D gene. CDR3 length equals 10 residues. The germline gives CDR1 DFQATT, CDR2 SNEGSKA (reference sequence). V was trimmed by 5 bases and J by 8 bases, leaving 9 bases between them. The CDR3 is CSAPDDGYTF. The CDR3 bases are TGCAGTGCTCCCGATGACGGCTACACCTTC.

This clone was detected ten times or more. The V call is TRBV2, the J call TRBJ2-5; unclear D gene. The CDR3 covers 13 residues. V was trimmed by 2 bases and J by 7 bases, leaving 11 bases between them. The germline V gene has CDR1 SNHLY and CDR2 FYNNEI. As DNA, the CDR3 is TGTGCCAGCAGTGAACTTAGGGCCGGGACCCAGTACTTC. Protein product: CASSELRAGTQYF.

This chain joins TRBV30 and TRBJ1-3; D possibly corresponds to TRBD1 (6 bases). The CDR3 length is 17 residues. V lost 0 bases and J lost 0, with 15 bases in between. Germline V lookup: CDR1 GTSNPN, CDR2 SVGIG (reference sequence). CDR3 sequence: CAWSVLRTDDSGNTIYF. CDR3 coding DNA: TGTGCCTGGAGTGTACTTCGGACAGATGACTCTGGAAACACCATATATTTT.

This clone occurred a few times. This sequence joins TRBV2 and TRBJ1-1, with D hard to call. Trimming stripped 2 bases from V and 1 base from J, with 8 bases between. The CDR3 totals 14 residues. Germline-derived CDR1 and CDR2 are SNHLY and FYNNEI. The CDR3 bases are TGTGCCAGCAGTGAAAGTTGGCCGAACACTGAAGCTTTCTTT. It translates to CASSESWPNTEAFF.